This TCR beta chain was found in a study of cytomegalovirus exposure and HLA in healthy donors. Assay used: immunoSEQ multiplex PCR; TCRdb lists only in-frame clones, some missing. The profile shows about 130,000 clones, under 90% of them singletons. CDR3 length equals 14 residues. Germline V lookup: CDR1 SGHRS, CDR2 YFSETQ. V lost 7 bases and J lost 5; bases outside the gene matches: 9. The donors were members of the roughly 130-subject validation cohort (separate from the approximately 670-subject first cohort). V and J are TRBV5-1 and TRBJ2-3; 8 bases agree with TRBD2. The source material was PBMCs. The source of this sequence is a woman aged 18-29 years in good health and CMV-seronegative. The CDR3 spells CASGGLAEGDTQYF. The CDR3 nucleotides are TGCGCCAGCGGTGGACTAGCAGAAGGAGATACGCAGTATTTT.